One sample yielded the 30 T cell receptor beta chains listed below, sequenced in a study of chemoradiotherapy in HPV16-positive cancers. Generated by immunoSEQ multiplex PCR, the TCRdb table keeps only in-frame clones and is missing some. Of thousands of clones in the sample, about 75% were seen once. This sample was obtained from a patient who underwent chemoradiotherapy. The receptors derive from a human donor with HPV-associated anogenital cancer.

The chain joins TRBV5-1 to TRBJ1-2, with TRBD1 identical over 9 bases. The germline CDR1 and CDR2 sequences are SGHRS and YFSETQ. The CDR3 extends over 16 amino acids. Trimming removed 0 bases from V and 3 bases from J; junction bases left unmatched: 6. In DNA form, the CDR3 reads TGCGCCAGCAGCTTGGGAGGGACAGGGTCATACTATGGCTACACCTTC. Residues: CASSLGGTGSYYGYTF.

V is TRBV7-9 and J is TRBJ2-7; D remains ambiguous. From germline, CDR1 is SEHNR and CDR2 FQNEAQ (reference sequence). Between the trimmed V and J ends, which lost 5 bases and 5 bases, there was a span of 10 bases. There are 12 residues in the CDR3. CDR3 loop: CASSPRMNEQYF. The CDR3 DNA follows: TGTGCCAGCAGCCCCCGCATGAACGAGCAGTACTTC.

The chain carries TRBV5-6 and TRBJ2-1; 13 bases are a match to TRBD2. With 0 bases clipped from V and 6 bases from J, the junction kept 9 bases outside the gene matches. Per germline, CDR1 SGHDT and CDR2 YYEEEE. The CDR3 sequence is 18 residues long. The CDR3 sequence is CASSLGSGLAGSGNEQFF. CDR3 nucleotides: TGTGCCAGCAGCTTGGGCTCGGGACTAGCGGGGTCAGGCAATGAGCAGTTCTTC.

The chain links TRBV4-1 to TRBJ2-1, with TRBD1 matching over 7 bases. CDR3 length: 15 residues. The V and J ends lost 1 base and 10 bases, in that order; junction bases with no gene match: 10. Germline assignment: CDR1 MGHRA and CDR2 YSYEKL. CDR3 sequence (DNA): TGCGCCAGCAGCCAAGTGGGGACAGTGGGGTGGGAGCAGTTCTTC. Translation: CASSQVGTVGWEQFF.

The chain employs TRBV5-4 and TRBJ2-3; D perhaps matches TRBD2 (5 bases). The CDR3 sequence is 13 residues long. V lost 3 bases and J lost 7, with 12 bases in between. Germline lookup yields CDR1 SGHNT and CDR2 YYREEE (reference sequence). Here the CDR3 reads CASSSKDSNTQYF. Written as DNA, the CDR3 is TGTGCCAGCAGCTCTAAGGACTCGAATACGCAGTATTTT.

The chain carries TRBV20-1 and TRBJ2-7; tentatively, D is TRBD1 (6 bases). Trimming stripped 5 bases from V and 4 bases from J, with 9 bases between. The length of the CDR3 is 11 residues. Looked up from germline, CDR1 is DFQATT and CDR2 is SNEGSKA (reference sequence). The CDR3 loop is CSALTGYEQYF. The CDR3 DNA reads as TGCAGTGCTCTTACAGGGTACGAGCAGTACTTC.

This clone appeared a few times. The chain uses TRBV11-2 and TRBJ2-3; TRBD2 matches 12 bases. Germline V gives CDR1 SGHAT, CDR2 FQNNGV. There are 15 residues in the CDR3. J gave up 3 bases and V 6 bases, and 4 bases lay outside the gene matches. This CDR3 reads CASRPTSGGTDTQYF. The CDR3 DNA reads TGTGCCAGCAGACCGACTAGCGGGGGTACAGATACGCAGTATTTT.

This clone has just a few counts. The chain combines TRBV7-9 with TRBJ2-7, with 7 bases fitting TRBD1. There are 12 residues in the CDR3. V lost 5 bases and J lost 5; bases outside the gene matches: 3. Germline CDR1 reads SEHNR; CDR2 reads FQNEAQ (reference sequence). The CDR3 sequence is CASSETGDEQYF. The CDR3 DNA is TGTGCCAGCAGCGAAACAGGGGACGAGCAGTACTTC.

CDR3 in DNA: TGTGCCAGCATCCCCGACAGGGGGAGCTCCTACGAGCAGTACTTC. Translated: CASIPDRGSSYEQYF. V is TRBV6-1 and J is TRBJ2-7, with 9 bases lining up with TRBD1. The CDR3 is 15 amino acids. CDR1 MNHNS and CDR2 SASEGT come from the germline V gene. The V gene end was trimmed by 7 bases and the J gene end by 0 bases; junction bases not matched to a gene: 7.

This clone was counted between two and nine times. The CDR3 loop is CASSRGTGGYYGYTF. The CDR3 DNA is TGTGCCAGCAGCCGCGGGACAGGGGGCTACTATGGCTACACCTTC. The gene calls are TRBV5-4 and TRBJ1-2, with TRBD1 identical over 12 bases. Germline V gene sequence: CDR1 SGHNT, CDR2 YYREEE (reference sequence). V was pared by 4 bases and J by 3 bases, with 4 bases of the junction left unmatched. The CDR3 loop spans 15 amino acids.

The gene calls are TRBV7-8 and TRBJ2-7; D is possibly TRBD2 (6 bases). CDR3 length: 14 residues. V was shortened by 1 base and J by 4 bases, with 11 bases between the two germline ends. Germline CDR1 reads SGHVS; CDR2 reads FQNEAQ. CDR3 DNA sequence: TGTGCCAGCAGCTTAGGGGGAGGCCTTTACGAGCAGTACTTC. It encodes CASSLGGGLYEQYF. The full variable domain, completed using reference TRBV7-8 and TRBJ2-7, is GAGVSQSPRYKVAKRGQDVALRCDPISGHVSLFWYQQALGQGPEFLTYFQNEAQLDKSGLPSDRFFAERPEGSVSTLKIQRTQQEDSAVYLCASSLGGGLYEQYFGPGTRLTVT.

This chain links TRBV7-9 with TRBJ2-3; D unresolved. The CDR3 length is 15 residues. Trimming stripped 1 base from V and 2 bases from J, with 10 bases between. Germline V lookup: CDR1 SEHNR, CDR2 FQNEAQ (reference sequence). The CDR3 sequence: CASSLGVLNTDTQYF. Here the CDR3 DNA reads TGTGCCAGCAGCTTAGGGGTCCTCAACACAGATACGCAGTATTTT.

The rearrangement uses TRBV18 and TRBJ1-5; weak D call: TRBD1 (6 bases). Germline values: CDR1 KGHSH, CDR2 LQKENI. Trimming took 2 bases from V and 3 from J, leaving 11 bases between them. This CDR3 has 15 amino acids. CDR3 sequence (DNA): TGTGCCAGCTCACCAGGTGGGGGGCACAATCAGCCCCAGCATTTT. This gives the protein CASSPGGGHNQPQHF.

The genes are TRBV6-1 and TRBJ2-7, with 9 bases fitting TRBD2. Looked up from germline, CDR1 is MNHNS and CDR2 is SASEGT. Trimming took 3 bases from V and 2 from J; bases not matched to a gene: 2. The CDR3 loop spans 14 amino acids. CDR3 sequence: CASSERGGTYEQYF. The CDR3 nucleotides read TGTGCCAGCAGTGAGCGGGGGGGCACCTACGAGCAGTACTTC.

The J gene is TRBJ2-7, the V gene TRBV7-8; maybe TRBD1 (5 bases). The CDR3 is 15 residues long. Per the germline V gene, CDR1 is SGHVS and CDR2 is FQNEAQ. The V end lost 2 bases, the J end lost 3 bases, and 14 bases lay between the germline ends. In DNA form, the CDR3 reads TGTGCCAGCAGCTTAACCCCTAGGGGAATCTACGAGCAGTACTTC. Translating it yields CASSLTPRGIYEQYF.

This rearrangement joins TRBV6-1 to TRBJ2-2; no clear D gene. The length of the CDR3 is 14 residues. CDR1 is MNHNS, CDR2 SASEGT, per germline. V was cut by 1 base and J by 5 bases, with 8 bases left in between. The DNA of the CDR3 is TGTGCCAGCAGTGAAGAGGGTTGGACCGGGGAGCTGTTTTTT. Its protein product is CASSEEGWTGELFF.

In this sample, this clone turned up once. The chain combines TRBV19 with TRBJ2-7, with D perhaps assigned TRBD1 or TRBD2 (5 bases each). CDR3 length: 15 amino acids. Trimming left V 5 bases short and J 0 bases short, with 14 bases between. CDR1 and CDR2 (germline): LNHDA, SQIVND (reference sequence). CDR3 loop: CASSATPGSSYEQYF. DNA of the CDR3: TGTGCCAGTAGTGCGACTCCAGGGAGCTCCTACGAGCAGTACTTC.

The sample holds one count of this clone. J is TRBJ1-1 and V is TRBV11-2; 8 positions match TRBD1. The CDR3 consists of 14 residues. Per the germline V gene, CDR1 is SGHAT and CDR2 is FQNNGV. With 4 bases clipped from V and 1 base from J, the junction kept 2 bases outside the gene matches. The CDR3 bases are TGTGCCAGCAGCTCTGGGACAGGGAACACTGAAGCTTTCTTT. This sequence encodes CASSSGTGNTEAFF.

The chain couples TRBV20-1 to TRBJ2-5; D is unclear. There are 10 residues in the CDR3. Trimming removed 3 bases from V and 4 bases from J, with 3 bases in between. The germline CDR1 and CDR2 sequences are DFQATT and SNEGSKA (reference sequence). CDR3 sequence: CSASGETQYF. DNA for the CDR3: TGCAGTGCTAGCGGAGAGACCCAGTACTTC.

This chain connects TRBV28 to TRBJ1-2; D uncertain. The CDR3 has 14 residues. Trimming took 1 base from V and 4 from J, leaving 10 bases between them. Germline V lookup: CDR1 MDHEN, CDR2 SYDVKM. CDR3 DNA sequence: TGTGCCAGCAGTTTATCCGGAAACTTCTATGGCTACACCTTC. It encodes CASSLSGNFYGYTF.

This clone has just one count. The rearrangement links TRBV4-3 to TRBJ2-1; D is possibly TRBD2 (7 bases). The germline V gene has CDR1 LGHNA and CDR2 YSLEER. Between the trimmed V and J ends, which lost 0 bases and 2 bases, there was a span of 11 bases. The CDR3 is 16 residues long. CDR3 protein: CASSQDWGGPYNEQFF. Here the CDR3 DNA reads TGCGCCAGCAGCCAAGATTGGGGGGGCCCCTACAATGAGCAGTTCTTC.

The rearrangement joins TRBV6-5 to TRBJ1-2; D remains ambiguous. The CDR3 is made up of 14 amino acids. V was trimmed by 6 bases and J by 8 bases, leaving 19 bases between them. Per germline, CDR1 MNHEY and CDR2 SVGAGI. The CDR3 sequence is CASSPGAANGGYTF. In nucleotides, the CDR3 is TGTGCCAGCAGCCCCGGCGCAGCGAACGGAGGCTACACCTTC.

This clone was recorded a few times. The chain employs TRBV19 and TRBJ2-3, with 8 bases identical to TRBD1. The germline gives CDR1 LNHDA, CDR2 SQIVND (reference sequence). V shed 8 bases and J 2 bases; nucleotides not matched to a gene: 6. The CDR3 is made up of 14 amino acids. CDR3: CASSQGVYTDTQYF. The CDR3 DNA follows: TGTGCCAGTTCACAGGGGGTGTACACAGATACGCAGTATTTT.

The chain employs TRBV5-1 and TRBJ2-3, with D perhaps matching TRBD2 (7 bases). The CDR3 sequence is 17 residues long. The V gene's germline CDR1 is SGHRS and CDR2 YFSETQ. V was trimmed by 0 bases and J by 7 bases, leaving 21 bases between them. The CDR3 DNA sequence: TGCGCCAGCAGCTTGGCTCCCTTGGGGGGGGGCCAGTATACGCAGTATTTT. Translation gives CASSLAPLGGGQYTQYF. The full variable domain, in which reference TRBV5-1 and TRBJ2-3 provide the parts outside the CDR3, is KAGVTQTPRYLIKTRGQQVTLSCSPISGHRSVSWYQQTPGQGLQFLFEYFSETQRNKGNFPGRFSGRQFSNSRSEMNVSTLELGDSALYLCASSLAPLGGGQYTQYFGPGTRLTVL.

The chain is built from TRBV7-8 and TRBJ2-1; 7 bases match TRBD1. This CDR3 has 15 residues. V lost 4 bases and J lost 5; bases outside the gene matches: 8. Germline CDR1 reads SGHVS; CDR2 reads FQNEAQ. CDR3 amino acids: CASSSKDRHHNEQFF. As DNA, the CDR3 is TGTGCCAGCAGCTCCAAGGACAGGCACCACAATGAGCAGTTCTTC.

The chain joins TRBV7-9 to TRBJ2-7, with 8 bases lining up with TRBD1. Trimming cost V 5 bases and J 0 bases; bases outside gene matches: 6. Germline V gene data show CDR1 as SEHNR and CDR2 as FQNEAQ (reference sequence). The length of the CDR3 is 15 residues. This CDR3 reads CASSVGTGRSYEQYF. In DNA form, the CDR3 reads TGTGCCAGCAGCGTAGGGACAGGTCGCTCCTACGAGCAGTACTTC.

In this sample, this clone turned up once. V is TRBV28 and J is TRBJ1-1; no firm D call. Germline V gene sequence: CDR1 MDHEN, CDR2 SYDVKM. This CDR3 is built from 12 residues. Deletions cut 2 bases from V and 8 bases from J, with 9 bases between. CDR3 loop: CASSLGRLEAFF. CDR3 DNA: TGTGCCAGCAGTTTAGGGAGATTGGAAGCTTTCTTT.

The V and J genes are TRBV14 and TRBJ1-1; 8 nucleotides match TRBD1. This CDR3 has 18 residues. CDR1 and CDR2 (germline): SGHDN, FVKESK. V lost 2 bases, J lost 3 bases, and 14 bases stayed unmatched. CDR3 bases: TGTGCCAGCAGCCAACTTAGTCTGGTGCAGGGGGCTCACACTGAAGCTTTCTTT. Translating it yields CASSQLSLVQGAHTEAFF.

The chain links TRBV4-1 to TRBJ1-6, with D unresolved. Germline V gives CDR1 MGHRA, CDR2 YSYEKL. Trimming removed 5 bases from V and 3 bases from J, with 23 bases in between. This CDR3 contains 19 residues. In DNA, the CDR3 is TGCGCCAGCAGCTTAAAAGAGGAGGTCCCTCCGTACTATAATTCACCCCTCCACTTT. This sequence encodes CASSLKEEVPPYYNSPLHF.

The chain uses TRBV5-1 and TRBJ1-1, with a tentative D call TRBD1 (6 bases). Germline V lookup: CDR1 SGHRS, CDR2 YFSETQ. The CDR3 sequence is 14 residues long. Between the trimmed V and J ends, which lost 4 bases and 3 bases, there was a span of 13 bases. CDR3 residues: CASSKGHQDTEAFF. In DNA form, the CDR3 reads TGCGCCAGCAGCAAGGGACACCAGGACACTGAAGCTTTCTTT.